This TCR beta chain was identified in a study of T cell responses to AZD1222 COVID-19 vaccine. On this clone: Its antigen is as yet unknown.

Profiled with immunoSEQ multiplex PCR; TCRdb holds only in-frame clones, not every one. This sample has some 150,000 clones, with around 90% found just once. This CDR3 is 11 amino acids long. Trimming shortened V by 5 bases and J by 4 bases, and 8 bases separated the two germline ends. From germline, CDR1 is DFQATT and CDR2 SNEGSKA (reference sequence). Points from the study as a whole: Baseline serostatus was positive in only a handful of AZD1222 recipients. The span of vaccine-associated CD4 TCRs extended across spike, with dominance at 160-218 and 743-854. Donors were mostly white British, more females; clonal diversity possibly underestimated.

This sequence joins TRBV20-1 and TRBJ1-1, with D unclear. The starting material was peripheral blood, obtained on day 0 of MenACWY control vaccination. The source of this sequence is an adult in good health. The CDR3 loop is CSAAVGTEAFF. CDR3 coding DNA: TGCAGTGCTGCAGTGGGCACTGAAGCTTTCTTT.